Listed below are T cell receptor beta chains from one sample, sequenced in a study of blood T cells in healthy people across ages. MiXCR was run by TCRdb on the 5' RACE reads, yielding one entry per CDR3 protein. The table has about a million distinct CDR3 sequences, roughly half seen once. Sequencing was performed on blood. These receptors came from a woman aged 60 to 75 in good health. The CDR3 runs from the conserved cysteine through the conserved F or W. The D gene is left open where the match is weak. Some rows have no size entry. The others give once, few or many, or a class for an expanded clone.

abundance: .
j_gene: TRBJ2-1
d_gene: TRBD2
v_gene: TRBV28
CDR3aa: CASSRTSDGTYNEQFF
CDR3nt: TGTGCCAGCAGTCGGACTAGCGATGGGACCTACAATGAGCAGTTCTTC

abundance: .
j_gene: TRBJ2-5
d_gene: TRBD2
v_gene: TRBV6-1
CDR3aa: CASSIRTSGRNEQYF
CDR3nt: TGTGCCAGCAGTATCCGGACTAGCGGGAGGAATGAGCAGTACTTC

abundance: .
j_gene: TRBJ2-5
d_gene: .
v_gene: TRBV7-9
CDR3aa: CASSLGFGLTHETQYF
CDR3nt: TGTGCCAGCAGCTTAGGTTTTGGGCTAACGCACGAGACCCAGTACTTC

abundance: .
j_gene: TRBJ1-1
d_gene: .
v_gene: TRBV20-1
CDR3aa: CSAKGPNEAFF
CDR3nt: TGCAGTGCTAAAGGACCCAATGAAGCTTTCTTT

abundance: .
j_gene: TRBJ1-5
d_gene: .
v_gene: TRBV28
CDR3aa: CASSLSRQSNQPQHF
CDR3nt: TGTGCCAGCAGTTTATCAAGGCAGAGCAATCAGCCCCAGCATTTT

abundance: .
j_gene: TRBJ1-6
d_gene: .
v_gene: TRBV11-2
CDR3aa: CASTLGQNNSPLHF
CDR3nt: TGTGCCAGCACCCTAGGACAGAATAATTCACCCCTCCACTTT

abundance: .
j_gene: TRBJ2-4
d_gene: .
v_gene: TRBV4-1
CDR3aa: CASSQDAGRQQYF
CDR3nt: TGCGCCAGCAGCCAAGATGCAGGGAGACAGCAGTACTTC

abundance: .
j_gene: TRBJ2-7
d_gene: TRBD1
v_gene: TRBV12-3/TRBV12-4
CDR3aa: CASNGQGGTYEQYF
CDR3nt: TGTGCCAGCAACGGACAGGGAGGAACCTACGAGCAGTACTTC

abundance: .
j_gene: TRBJ1-2
d_gene: TRBD1
v_gene: TRBV7-8
CDR3aa: CASSSRQGWDYGYTF
CDR3nt: TGTGCCAGCAGCTCACGACAGGGTTGGGACTATGGCTACACCTTC

abundance: .
j_gene: TRBJ1-1
d_gene: .
v_gene: TRBV7-3
CDR3aa: CASSLGNQNTEAFF
CDR3nt: TGTGCCAGCAGCTTAGGAAACCAGAACACTGAAGCTTTCTTT

abundance: .
j_gene: TRBJ2-3
d_gene: TRBD2
v_gene: TRBV3-1
CDR3aa: CASSPRPREGTGESDTQYF
CDR3nt: TGTGCCAGCAGCCCTCGTCCCCGGGAGGGGACCGGAGAGTCGGATACGCAGTATTTT

abundance: once
j_gene: TRBJ2-3
d_gene: .
v_gene: TRBV10-1
CDR3aa: CASSARVVDTQYF
CDR3nt: TGCGCCAGCAGTGCCAGGGTGGTAGATACGCAGTATTTT

abundance: few
j_gene: TRBJ2-6
d_gene: .
v_gene: TRBV20-1
CDR3aa: CSAPDSGANVLTF
CDR3nt: TGCAGTGCCCCCGACTCTGGGGCCAACGTCCTGACTTTC

abundance: many
j_gene: TRBJ1-2
d_gene: .
v_gene: TRBV27
CDR3aa: CASSFRGNYGYTF
CDR3nt: TGTGCCAGCAGTTTTAGGGGCAACTATGGCTACACCTTC

abundance: .
j_gene: TRBJ1-2
d_gene: TRBD1
v_gene: TRBV18
CDR3aa: CASSPDRGIGYTF
CDR3nt: TGTGCCAGCTCACCGGACAGGGGGATCGGCTACACCTTC

abundance: few
j_gene: TRBJ1-6
d_gene: TRBD1
v_gene: TRBV4-2
CDR3aa: CASSLQGFNSPLHF
CDR3nt: TGTGCCAGCAGCCTACAGGGGTTCAATTCACCCCTCCACTTT

abundance: few
j_gene: TRBJ1-1
d_gene: .
v_gene: TRBV29-1
CDR3aa: CSVDEGTGNTEAFF
CDR3nt: TGCAGCGTTGATGAGGGGACCGGGAACACTGAAGCTTTCTTT

abundance: .
j_gene: TRBJ2-7
d_gene: .
v_gene: TRBV20-1
CDR3aa: CSARAGRGWYEQYF
CDR3nt: TGCAGTGCTAGAGCGGGCAGGGGATGGTACGAGCAGTACTTC

abundance: .
j_gene: TRBJ2-3
d_gene: TRBD2
v_gene: TRBV6-5
CDR3aa: CASSYSKLAGKDTQYF
CDR3nt: TGTGCCAGCAGTTACTCGAAACTAGCGGGAAAAGATACGCAGTATTTT

abundance: .
j_gene: TRBJ1-5
d_gene: .
v_gene: TRBV12-3/TRBV12-4
CDR3aa: CASSPGGGSSQPQHF
CDR3nt: TGTGCCAGCAGCCCCGGGGGGGGGTCGAGTCAGCCCCAGCATTTT

abundance: .
j_gene: TRBJ2-7
d_gene: TRBD2
v_gene: TRBV20-1
CDR3aa: CSAQGLAGVSYEQYF
CDR3nt: TGCAGTGCTCAAGGACTAGCGGGAGTGAGCTACGAGCAGTACTTC

abundance: once
j_gene: TRBJ2-2
d_gene: .
v_gene: TRBV2
CDR3aa: CASSEWVAVTNTGELFF
CDR3nt: TGTGCCAGCAGTGAATGGGTAGCGGTAACGAACACCGGGGAGCTGTTTTTT

abundance: few
j_gene: TRBJ2-7
d_gene: .
v_gene: TRBV6-5
CDR3aa: CASSYAYQGAYEQYF
CDR3nt: TGTGCCAGCAGTTACGCGTACCAGGGAGCCTACGAGCAGTACTTC